The next 17 T cell receptor beta chains were all read from a single sample in a study of CD8+CD57+ T cells in acquired aplastic anemia. Researchers used genomic DNA as the template to profile TCR beta VDJ and CDR3. TCRdb re-analysed the reads in MiXCR, keeping a single row per CDR3 protein. The table has around 51,000 distinct CDR3 sequences, around 73% seen once. What was sequenced was sorted CD4+, CD8+, or CD8+CD57+ T cells (not recorded which) from PBMCs. The receptors shown here come from a human donor in good health, serving as a control.

This clonotype came up many times. The chain links TRBV12-3 or TRBV12-4 to TRBJ1-6, with D perhaps TRBD1 (6 bases). The CDR3 contains 15 residues. The V end was cut by 6 bases, the J end by 7 bases, with 16 bases between. Here the CDR3 DNA reads TGTGCCAGCAGGCTGTTAGCAGGGGAGAATTCACCCCTCCACTTT. This sequence encodes CASRLLAGENSPLHF.

The chain recombines TRBV20-1 with TRBJ1-6; TRBD1 agrees at 9 bases. The CDR3 has 13 amino acids. Unmatched junction bases numbered 6, after V lost 6 bases and J lost 9 bases. Germline values: CDR1 DFQATT, CDR2 SNEGSKA (reference sequence). The chain's CDR3 is CSARTGESSPLHF. In nucleotides, the CDR3 is TGCAGTGCCAGGACAGGGGAGAGTTCACCCCTCCACTTT.

This clonotype is labeled medium-sized. V usage is TRBV7-9 and J usage is TRBJ1-2; D gene ambiguous. Germline V gives CDR1 SEHNR, CDR2 FQNEAQ (reference sequence). V lost 4 bases and J 1 base, leaving 7 bases between the germline ends. The CDR3 has 13 amino acids. The CDR3 DNA sequence: TGTGCCAGCAGCTCGGGGATTAACTATGGCTACACCTTC. Translation gives CASSSGINYGYTF.

V and J are TRBV24-1 and TRBJ1-1; maybe TRBD1 (5 bases). Trimming stripped 3 bases from V and 4 bases from J, with 8 bases between. This CDR3 has 13 amino acids. Germline V gives CDR1 KGHDR, CDR2 SFDVKD. In DNA, the CDR3 is TGTGCCACCAGTGATGGGGGAACCACTGAAGCTTTCTTT. Protein product: CATSDGGTTEAFF.

This chain uses TRBV25-1 with TRBJ2-2; D not certain. V lost 4 bases and J lost 6, with 6 bases in between. Germline V gene data show CDR1 as MGHDK and CDR2 as SYGVNS. The CDR3 is 12 residues long. CDR3 amino acids: CASSVVPGELFF. The CDR3 nucleotides read TGTGCCAGCAGTGTGGTGCCCGGGGAGCTGTTTTTT. The whole variable domain, remainder taken from reference TRBV25-1 and TRBJ2-2, is EADIYQTPRYLVIGTGKKITLECSQTMGHDKMYWYQQDPGMELHLIHYSYGVNSTEKGDLSSESTVSRIRTEHFPLTLESARPSHTSQYLCASSVVPGELFFGEGSRLTVL.

A word on this clonotype: One end of the junction fails to match germline, which may point to a read error. V is TRBV7-3 and J is TRBJ2-7, with TRBD1 identical over 10 bases. There are 16 residues in the CDR3. CDR1 is SGHTA, CDR2 FQGTGA, per germline. CDR3: CASSLTRQGASYEQHF. CDR3 bases: TGTGCCAGCAGCTTAACTCGACAGGGGGCTTCATACGAGCAGCACTTC.

The chain joins TRBV19 to TRBJ1-2, with D unclear. The germline V gene has CDR1 LNHDA and CDR2 SQIVND (reference sequence). The CDR3 length is 14 residues. The ends were cut back, 6 bases at V and 3 bases at J, with 14 bases in the middle. The CDR3 DNA reads TGTGCCAGTAGCCCCTCGGGAGGATACTATGGCTACACCTTC. This encodes CASSPSGGYYGYTF. Supplemented by reference TRBV19 and TRBJ1-2, the full variable domain reads DGGITQSPKYLFRKEGQNVTLSCEQNLNHDAMYWYRQDPGQGLRLIYYSQIVNDFQKGDIAEGYSVSREKKESFPLTVTSAQKNPTAFYLCASSPSGGYYGYTFGSGTRLTVV.

The chain links TRBV7-2 to TRBJ2-1; D possibly corresponds to TRBD2 (6 bases). Germline V gene data show CDR1 as SGHTA and CDR2 as FQGNSA. The length of the CDR3 is 12 residues. Trimming stripped 5 bases from V and 8 bases from J, with 10 bases between. For the CDR3, the DNA is TGTGCCAGCAGCCTGTGGGGGGATGAGCAGTTCTTC. This encodes CASSLWGDEQFF. Supplemented by reference TRBV7-2 and TRBJ2-1, the full variable domain reads GAGVSQSPSNKVTEKGKDVELRCDPISGHTALYWYRQSLGQGLEFLIYFQGNSAPDKSGLPSDRFSAERTGGSVSTLTIQRTQQEDSAVYLCASSLWGDEQFFGPGTRLTVL.

This clonotype was recorded many times. This clone may be a read error of a much larger clone one base away. This CDR3 is missing its conserved last phenylalanine or tryptophan, likely due to a read error. This chain joins TRBV19 and TRBJ2-1, with TRBD2 matching over 10 bases. CDR1 is LNHDA, CDR2 SQIVND, per germline (reference sequence). V trimming: 2 bases; J trimming: 7 bases; junction bases outside the gene matches: 5. This CDR3 spans 15 amino acids. In nucleotides, the CDR3 is TGTGCCAGTAGTATAAGTCTAGCGGGAGTTAATGAGCAGTTCCTC. Translating gives CASSISLAGVNEQFL.

The chain combines TRBV7-2 with TRBJ2-5, with D hard to call. CDR3 length: 13 amino acids. V lost 9 bases to trimming and J lost 1 base, with 12 bases between them. Germline V lookup: CDR1 SGHTA, CDR2 FQGNSA. The DNA of the CDR3 is TGTGCCAGTAGTACCCCTCTCCAAGAGACCCAGTACTTC. Residues: CASSTPLQETQYF. Full variable domain (outside the CDR3, taken from reference TRBV7-2 and TRBJ2-5): GAGVSQSPSNKVTEKGKDVELRCDPISGHTALYWYRQSLGQGLEFLIYFQGNSAPDKSGLPSDRFSAERTGGSVSTLTIQRTQQEDSAVYLCASSTPLQETQYFGPGTRLLVL.

The CDR3 spells CATSATPRGPDTQYF. DNA for the CDR3: TGTGCCACCAGTGCAACACCCAGGGGGCCAGATACGCAGTATTTT. The chain carries TRBV24-1 and TRBJ2-3, with 8 positions matching TRBD1. Trimming took 5 bases from V and 4 from J; bases not matched to a gene: 7. This CDR3 is 15 amino acids long. Germline V gene lookup returns CDR1 KGHDR and CDR2 SFDVKD.

This sequence joins TRBV20-1 and TRBJ2-7; D might be TRBD2 (6 bases). This CDR3 is built from 14 residues. V gave up 5 bases and J gave up 3 bases, with 17 bases separating them. Germline CDR1 DFQATT, CDR2 SNEGSKA (reference sequence). This CDR3 is CSAPLFGGDYEQYF. CDR3 in DNA: TGCAGTGCTCCCCTTTTCGGGGGAGACTACGAGCAGTACTTC.

V usage is TRBV7-2 and J usage is TRBJ1-4; D is unclear. Germline CDR1 SGHTA, CDR2 FQGNSA. This CDR3 is built from 14 residues. Trimming took 5 bases from V and 7 from J, leaving 14 bases between them. CDR3 sequence reads: CASSNSRNFEKLFF. CDR3 DNA: TGTGCCAGCAGCAACTCCCGCAACTTTGAAAAACTGTTTTTT.

The genes are TRBV11-2 and TRBJ2-4; TRBD1 agrees at 8 bases. The CDR3 sequence is 13 residues long. Germline values: CDR1 SGHAT, CDR2 FQNNGV. V lost 3 bases, J lost 9 bases, and 4 bases stayed unmatched. CDR3 region: CASSLTGVAIQYF. The DNA for the CDR3 is TGTGCCAGCAGCTTGACAGGGGTGGCCATTCAGTACTTC.

The CDR3 DNA is TGTGCCAGCGGGGACAGGGAATCGCGTGAGCAGTTCTTC. Protein: CASGDRESREQFF. J is TRBJ2-1 and V is TRBV6-1, with 9 bases that match TRBD1. CDR1 is MNHNS and CDR2 is SASEGT in the germline V gene. V shed 8 bases, J shed 9 bases, and the junction held 8 bases outside the gene matches. This CDR3 is 13 amino acids long.

Regarding this clonotype: At one of its ends the junction is not consistent with the germline gene, which may arise from a read error. The chain combines TRBV10-2 with TRBJ1-1; 9 nucleotides match TRBD1. This CDR3 region has 13 residues. Germline values: CDR1 WSHSY, CDR2 SAAADI. The CDR3, as DNA: TGTGCCAGCAGCGGGACAGGGAGGACTGAAGCTTTCTTT. This codes for CASSGTGRTEAFF.

J is TRBJ2-3 and V is TRBV25-1; TRBD2 aligns across 10 bases. Germline V gene data show CDR1 as MGHDK and CDR2 as SYGVNS. This CDR3 is built from 16 residues. J was trimmed by 0 bases and V by 4 bases; bases with no gene match: 4. The CDR3 sequence is CASSAWTSGSTDTQYF. The CDR3 bases are TGTGCCAGCAGTGCCTGGACTAGCGGAAGCACAGATACGCAGTATTTT. Drawing the rest from reference TRBV25-1 and TRBJ2-3, the complete variable domain is EADIYQTPRYLVIGTGKKITLECSQTMGHDKMYWYQQDPGMELHLIHYSYGVNSTEKGDLSSESTVSRIRTEHFPLTLESARPSHTSQYLCASSAWTSGSTDTQYFGPGTRLTVL.